The 19 T cell receptor beta chains below come from one sample, sequenced in a study of early T cells in non-severe SARS-CoV-2 infection. TCRdb used MiXCR to reprocess the 5' RACE reads, holding one entry per CDR3 protein. This table holds some 60,000 distinct CDR3 sequences, approximately 8% found once. Sequencing was performed on whole blood. These receptors all stem from an adult who was a healthcare worker with PCR-confirmed SARS-CoV-2 infection or an uninfected control (not recorded which).

There are many counts of this clonotype. The chain joins TRBV7-6 to TRBJ2-5; 7 bases map to TRBD2. V trimming: 5 bases; J trimming: 1 base; junction bases outside the gene matches: 4. The CDR3 loop spans 14 amino acids. Germline V gene sequence: CDR1 SGHVS, CDR2 FNYEAQ. DNA for the CDR3: TGTGCCAGCAGCAGCACTAGCGCCCAAGAGACCCAGTACTTC. It encodes CASSSTSAQETQYF.

This clonotype was picked up many times. The gene calls are TRBV20-1 and TRBJ2-1; TRBD2 agrees at 9 bases. The J segment lost 6 bases and the V segment lost 5 bases, leaving 8 bases of the junction unmatched. CDR1 is DFQATT and CDR2 is SNEGSKA in the germline V gene (reference sequence). The CDR3 totals 14 residues. The CDR3 sequence is CSARTSVVPNEQFF. The CDR3 coding sequence is TGCAGTGCTCGGACTAGCGTCGTCCCCAATGAGCAGTTCTTC.

This clonotype was recorded many times. This rearrangement joins TRBV20-1 to TRBJ2-1; D is undetermined. Germline V gene lookup returns CDR1 DFQATT and CDR2 SNEGSKA (reference sequence). CDR3 length equals 12 residues. The V and J ends lost 8 bases and 4 bases respectively, with 12 bases between them. This CDR3 reads CSTLEGYNEQFF. CDR3 in DNA: TGCAGTACCCTAGAAGGGTACAATGAGCAGTTCTTC.

The CDR3 DNA follows: TGTGCCAGCAGCTTAGAAGGGTCCACTAGCACAGATACGCAGTATTTT. Translation gives CASSLEGSTSTDTQYF. This sequence joins TRBV7-9 and TRBJ2-3; no firm D call. V was pared by 1 base and J by 0 bases, with 11 bases between. The CDR3 covers 16 residues. CDR1 SEHNR and CDR2 FQNEAQ come from the germline V gene (reference sequence).

This clonotype turned up a few times. The V and J genes are TRBV9 and TRBJ2-6; D may be TRBD1 (5 bases). CDR1 and CDR2 (germline): SGDLS, YYNGEE. V gave up 0 bases and J gave up 2 bases, with 9 bases separating them. The CDR3 has 16 amino acids. CDR3 sequence reads: CASSVEWGAGANVLTF. CDR3 bases: TGTGCCAGCAGCGTAGAGTGGGGCGCTGGGGCCAACGTCCTGACTTTC. Looking up the rest from reference TRBV9 and TRBJ2-6 gives the full variable domain: DSGVTQTPKHLITATGQRVTLRCSPRSGDLSVYWYQQSLDQGLQFLIQYYNGEERAKGNILERFSAQQFPDLHSELNLSSLELGDSALYFCASSVEWGAGANVLTFGAGSRLTVL.

The chain couples TRBV29-1 to TRBJ2-3; 8 bases match TRBD2. Germline CDR1 SQVTM, CDR2 ANQGSEA. The length of the CDR3 is 16 residues. Trimming removed 3 bases from V and 0 bases from J; junction bases left unmatched: 8. The CDR3 protein is CSVDSLSGVSTDTQYF. The CDR3 region has the DNA TGCAGCGTTGACTCACTTAGCGGGGTTAGCACAGATACGCAGTATTTT.

The chain is built from TRBV6-6 and TRBJ2-5; 16 nucleotides line up with TRBD2. CDR3 length: 16 amino acids. CDR1 is MNHNY, CDR2 SVGAGI, per germline (reference sequence). V lost 6 bases, J lost 5 bases, and 6 bases stayed unmatched. Here the CDR3 reads CASRGTSGRDEETQYF. For the CDR3, the DNA is TGTGCCAGCAGGGGGACTAGCGGGAGGGACGAGGAGACCCAGTACTTC.

This clonotype turned up a few times. V usage is TRBV28 and J usage is TRBJ2-3; D possibly corresponds to TRBD2 (6 bases). Germline CDR1 MDHEN, CDR2 SYDVKM. V was clipped by 2 bases and J by 9 bases, with 18 bases between them. CDR3 length equals 15 residues. CDR3 sequence (DNA): TGTGCCAGCAGTTTAATGGGACTGGGGGTTGTGACGCAGTATTTT. It is translated as CASSLMGLGVVTQYF.

About this clonotype: This may arise from a read error, as a much more abundant clone is one base away. V is TRBV5-1 and J is TRBJ1-4; D gene unclear. This CDR3 is 13 amino acids long. Germline V gene sequence: CDR1 SGHRS, CDR2 YFSETQ. V shed 3 bases and J shed 7 bases, with 10 bases lying between them. Here the CDR3 DNA reads TGCGCCAGCAGCTCGACGGAGGGTGAAAAACTGTTTTTT. Translating gives CASSSTEGEKLFF.

In its sample, this clonotype was seen many times. The gene calls are TRBV29-1 and TRBJ2-7, with a tentative D call TRBD2 (6 bases). V was clipped by 6 bases and J by 2 bases, with 17 bases between them. The germline V gene encodes CDR1 SQVTM and CDR2 ANQGSEA. The length of the CDR3 is 14 residues. CDR3 region: CSVGGRDLTYEQYF. CDR3 nucleotides: TGCAGCGTGGGGGGACGGGACCTTACCTACGAGCAGTACTTC.

V and J are TRBV20-1 and TRBJ2-3; 9 bases are a match to TRBD2. Germline assignment: CDR1 DFQATT and CDR2 SNEGSKA (reference sequence). The ends lost 3 bases at V and 5 bases at J; junction bases unmatched: 15. The CDR3 sequence is 17 residues long. This chain's CDR3 is CSARAGGTSRIKDTQYF. In nucleotides, the CDR3 is TGCAGTGCTAGGGCCGGTGGGACTAGCAGGATTAAAGATACGCAGTATTTT.

This clonotype was counted many times. This rearrangement joins TRBV19 to TRBJ2-1, with 9 bases aligning to TRBD2. Germline V CDR1 and CDR2: LNHDA, SQIVND (reference sequence). V was pared by 5 bases and J by 4 bases, with 6 bases of the junction left unmatched. The CDR3 is 15 residues long. CDR3: CASSPSGTPYNEQFF. CDR3 bases: TGTGCCAGTAGTCCTAGCGGGACCCCTTACAATGAGCAGTTCTTC.

In this sample, this clonotype turned up many times. J is TRBJ1-3 and V is TRBV30; the match to TRBD1 covers 9 bases. CDR3 length equals 13 residues. Germline V gives CDR1 GTSNPN, CDR2 SVGIG (reference sequence). Trimming removed 4 bases from V and 2 bases from J; junction bases left unmatched: 0. The CDR3 coding sequence is TGTGCCTGGAACAGGGGGCCTGGAAACACCATATATTTT. This encodes CAWNRGPGNTIYF.

This clonotype appeared many times. The V call is TRBV7-2, the J call TRBJ1-5; D might be TRBD1 (5 bases). Germline loops: CDR1 SGHTA, CDR2 FQGNSA. The CDR3 consists of 15 residues. The V end was cut by 2 bases, the J end by 2 bases, with 10 bases between. The CDR3 DNA follows: TGTGCCAGCAGCTTATCTGGGACCGGCAATCAGCCCCAGCATTTT. It encodes CASSLSGTGNQPQHF. Based on the CDR3 plus reference TRBV7-2 and TRBJ1-5, the full variable domain is GAGVSQSPSNKVTEKGKDVELRCDPISGHTALYWYRQSLGQGLEFLIYFQGNSAPDKSGLPSDRFSAERTGGSVSTLTIQRTQQEDSAVYLCASSLSGTGNQPQHFGDGTRLSIL.

The chain links TRBV5-4 to TRBJ1-1; no firm D call. V lost 8 bases and J 11 bases, leaving 22 bases between the germline ends. Germline V gene lookup returns CDR1 SGHNT and CDR2 YYREEE (reference sequence). This CDR3 spans 13 amino acids. CDR3 loop: CASLVPGASVAFF. In DNA form, the CDR3 reads TGTGCCAGTCTCGTCCCAGGAGCCAGCGTGGCTTTCTTT.

This clonotype was counted only a few times. The chain couples TRBV5-1 to TRBJ2-5; D uncertain. Germline CDR1 and CDR2: SGHRS and YFSETQ. This CDR3 spans 14 amino acids. The germline V and J ends were trimmed by 5 bases and 1 base, with 12 bases remaining between them. The CDR3 here is CASSSRRSQETQYF. The CDR3 coding sequence is TGCGCCAGCAGTTCCCGACGGTCCCAAGAGACCCAGTACTTC.

V gene TRBV18 combines with J gene TRBJ1-1; no clear D. CDR1 and CDR2 (germline): KGHSH, LQKENI. Trimming shortened V by 2 bases and J by 0 bases, and 7 bases separated the two germline ends. The CDR3 sequence is 14 residues long. The CDR3 is CASSPTTMNTEAFF. CDR3 bases: TGTGCCAGCTCACCAACCACCATGAACACTGAAGCTTTCTTT.

This clonotype was detected only a few times. The chain couples TRBV7-2 to TRBJ2-2, with D unclear. The CDR3 totals 16 residues. Germline V gene data show CDR1 as SGHTA and CDR2 as FQGNSA. Trimming took 3 bases from V and 8 from J, leaving 19 bases between them. The CDR3 here is CASSFGPLGSLGELFF. The DNA of the CDR3 is TGTGCCAGCAGCTTCGGTCCGCTAGGGTCTCTAGGGGAGCTGTTTTTT.

V usage is TRBV5-1 and J usage is TRBJ2-3, with D perhaps TRBD2 (5 bases). The CDR3 covers 15 residues. V lost 0 bases to trimming and J lost 0 bases, with 8 bases between them. CDR1 is SGHRS and CDR2 is YFSETQ in the germline V gene. The CDR3 coding sequence is TGCGCCAGCAGCTTGGCGGTAGCGAGCACAGATACGCAGTATTTT. Translation: CASSLAVASTDTQYF. Combining the CDR3 with reference TRBV5-1 and TRBJ2-3 gives the whole variable domain KAGVTQTPRYLIKTRGQQVTLSCSPISGHRSVSWYQQTPGQGLQFLFEYFSETQRNKGNFPGRFSGRQFSNSRSEMNVSTLELGDSALYLCASSLAVASTDTQYFGPGTRLTVL.